Following are 7 T cell receptor beta chains from one sample sequenced in a study of blood T cells in healthy people across ages. The use of a sample-barcoded 5' primer and a J-beta primer mix characterized a second PCR of about 6 to 11 cycles. A single record per CDR3 protein comes from TCRdb applying MiXCR to the 5' RACE reads. The sample consists of under 700,000 distinct CDR3 sequences, 24% of them appearing once. The same data also contributed to another study, on T cells of mothers and their children.

The sequencing input was blood. The receptors originated from a boy younger than 18 in good health.

V gene TRBV15 combines with J gene TRBJ2-1; D remains unclear. This CDR3 is 16 amino acids long. The V and J ends lost 1 base and 0 bases respectively, with 10 bases between them. The germline V gene encodes CDR1 LNHNV and CDR2 YYDKDF (reference sequence). The CDR3 protein is CATSRAGLRSYNEQFF. The DNA for the CDR3 is TGTGCCACCAGCAGAGCCGGCCTCCGCTCCTACAATGAGCAGTTCTTC.

This clonotype came up many times. The chain uses TRBV28 and TRBJ2-3, with D unclear. Germline V gene lookup returns CDR1 MDHEN and CDR2 SYDVKM. Trimming took off 6 bases at V and 3 bases at J, with 10 bases between the two ends. This CDR3 has 13 amino acids. CDR3 DNA: TGTGCCAGCAGCCCTCTGGGGACAGATACGCAGTATTTT. Protein sequence: CASSPLGTDTQYF.

The table lists this clonotype with a few counts. V gene TRBV30 combines with J gene TRBJ2-1; D perhaps matches TRBD2 (6 bases). Germline CDR1 reads GTSNPN; CDR2 reads SVGIG (reference sequence). The CDR3 is made up of 14 amino acids. V dropped 4 bases and J dropped 4 bases, with 14 bases sitting between them. CDR3 coding DNA: TGTGCCTGGATGCCAGGGACTTATTACAATGAGCAGTTCTTC. Amino acid sequence: CAWMPGTYYNEQFF.

This clonotype was recorded a few times. The rearrangement joins TRBV7-8 to TRBJ1-5, with D maybe TRBD1 (5 bases). Germline V gene lookup returns CDR1 SGHVS and CDR2 FQNEAQ. V shed 6 bases and J shed 7 bases, with 19 bases lying between them. This CDR3 comprises 15 residues. The CDR3 region is CASSSEGMANQPQHF. The CDR3 region has the DNA TGTGCCAGCAGTTCCGAGGGGATGGCAAACCAGCCCCAGCATTTT. Filled out from reference TRBV7-8 and TRBJ1-5, the complete variable domain reads GAGVSQSPRYKVAKRGQDVALRCDPISGHVSLFWYQQALGQGPEFLTYFQNEAQLDKSGLPSDRFFAERPEGSVSTLKIQRTQQEDSAVYLCASSSEGMANQPQHFGDGTRLSIL.

The rearrangement uses TRBV7-2 and TRBJ1-4; no reliable D call. Trimming left V 2 bases short and J 0 bases short, with 10 bases between. This CDR3 contains 16 residues. Looked up from germline, CDR1 is SGHTA and CDR2 is FQGNSA. The CDR3 sequence is CASSLLRTATNEKLFF. The CDR3 bases are TGTGCCAGCAGCTTACTGAGGACGGCAACTAATGAAAAACTGTTTTTT.

The J gene is TRBJ1-4, the V gene TRBV7-2; 7 nucleotides match TRBD1. The germline V gene has CDR1 SGHTA and CDR2 FQGNSA. CDR3 length: 13 amino acids. V trimming: 6 bases; J trimming: 8 bases; junction bases outside the gene matches: 6. This CDR3 is CASSAGQLEKLFF. The DNA for the CDR3 is TGTGCCAGCAGTGCGGGACAGTTGGAAAAACTGTTTTTT.

This chain links TRBV13 with TRBJ2-7; 8 nucleotides line up with TRBD1. Germline loops: CDR1 PRHDT, CDR2 FYEKMQ (reference sequence). V lost 5 bases, J lost 3 bases, and 9 bases stayed unmatched. The CDR3 has 15 amino acids. The CDR3 spells CASSPRGGQGYEQYF. The CDR3 DNA is TGTGCCAGCAGCCCACGCGGAGGACAGGGCTACGAGCAGTACTTC. The variable domain in full, completed from reference TRBV13 and TRBJ2-7, reads AAGVIQSPRHLIKEKRETATLKCYPIPRHDTVYWYQQGPGQDPQFLISFYEKMQSDKGSIPDRFSAQQFSDYHSELNMSSLELGDSALYFCASSPRGGQGYEQYFGPGTRLTVT.